This entry lists 22 T cell receptor beta chains sequenced from one sample in a study of immune characterization of retroperitoneal liposarcoma. TCRdb reprocessed the PCR reads with MiXCR, giving one entry per CDR3 protein. This sample has about 9,600 distinct CDR3 sequences, with around 26% found just once. The source material was tumor tissue. All receptors derive from a male donor with retroperitoneal liposarcoma.

CDR3 in DNA: TGTGCCAGCACGCAGGGGGCAGACTACGAGCAGTACTTC. Residues: CASTQGADYEQYF. This chain joins TRBV5-6 and TRBJ2-7, with 8 bases aligning to TRBD1. J lost 3 bases, V lost 6 bases, and 5 bases had no gene match. This CDR3 contains 13 residues. CDR1 and CDR2 (germline): SGHDT, YYEEEE.

This clonotype has just a few counts. This rearrangement joins TRBV11-3 to TRBJ2-7; D is unclear. The germline V gene has CDR1 SGHNT and CDR2 YENEEA. V lost 0 bases and J lost 6, with 9 bases in between. The CDR3 contains 13 residues. CDR3 loop: CASSLDSPSEQYF. CDR3 bases: TGTGCCAGCAGCTTAGATTCCCCCAGCGAGCAGTACTTC.

This clonotype counts as medium-sized. The chain is built from TRBV12-3 or TRBV12-4 and TRBJ2-1; tentatively, D is TRBD2 (6 bases). The ends were cut back, 7 bases at V and 2 bases at J, with 12 bases in the middle. This CDR3 region has 14 residues. This chain's CDR3 is CASTISGTYNEQFF. The CDR3, as DNA: TGTGCCAGCACCATTAGCGGAACCTACAATGAGCAGTTCTTC.

The CDR3 coding sequence is TGTGCCAGCACCAACTGGGGTTCCTACAATGAGCAGTTCTTC. Residues: CASTNWGSYNEQFF. V gene TRBV7-2 combines with J gene TRBJ2-1, with D hard to call. V lost 7 bases to trimming and J lost 1 base, with 11 bases between them. This CDR3 is 14 amino acids long. Germline V gene sequence: CDR1 SGHTA, CDR2 FQGNSA.

This rearrangement joins TRBV10-1 to TRBJ2-3, with 7 bases fitting TRBD1. J gave up 2 bases and V 3 bases, and 8 bases lay outside the gene matches. Germline V gene data show CDR1 as WNHNN and CDR2 as SYGVQD (reference sequence). The CDR3 extends over 16 amino acids. CDR3 residues: CASSDSEQGNTDTQYF. The CDR3 coding sequence is TGCGCCAGCAGTGATAGCGAACAGGGGAACACAGATACGCAGTATTTT.

This clonotype is medium-sized by share. This chain links TRBV27 with TRBJ2-5, with D unresolved. Trimming stripped 5 bases from V and 6 bases from J, with 4 bases between. Germline values: CDR1 MNHEY, CDR2 SMNVEV (reference sequence). CDR3 length: 10 amino acids. CDR3 protein: CASSGQTQYF. CDR3 nucleotide sequence: TGTGCCAGCAGTGGACAGACCCAGTACTTC.

This clonotype was found a few times. The V and J genes are TRBV7-9 and TRBJ2-1; weak D call: TRBD2 (6 bases). The CDR3 is made up of 16 amino acids. V was clipped by 6 bases and J by 10 bases, with 25 bases between them. The germline V gene has CDR1 SEHNR and CDR2 FQNEAQ (reference sequence). The CDR3 here is CASRGGSQGTDYEQFF. The DNA for the CDR3 is TGTGCCAGCAGGGGAGGTTCGCAGGGTACCGACTACGAGCAGTTCTTC. Together with reference TRBV7-9 and TRBJ2-1, the CDR3 gives the full variable domain: DTGVSQNPRHKITKRGQNVTFRCDPISEHNRLYWYRQTLGQGPEFLTYFQNEAQLEKSRLLSDRFSAERPKGSFSTLEIQRTEQGDSAMYLCASRGGSQGTDYEQFFGPGTRLTVL.

The chain combines TRBV12-3 or TRBV12-4 with TRBJ2-3; 10 bases are shared with TRBD1. The V gene end was trimmed by 3 bases and the J gene end by 0 bases; junction bases not matched to a gene: 0. This CDR3 is 15 amino acids long. CDR3 bases: TGTGCCAGCAGTTTGGGACAGGGGAGCACAGATACGCAGTATTTT. Residues: CASSLGQGSTDTQYF.

This clonotype rates as medium-sized. V gene TRBV6-6 combines with J gene TRBJ2-3, with 8 bases lining up with TRBD1. Germline CDR1 reads MNHNY; CDR2 reads SVGAGI (reference sequence). CDR3 size: 19 residues. After removal of 1 base from V and 2 bases from J, the junction contained 14 bases not matched to a gene. CDR3 DNA sequence: TGTGCCAGCAGTTACTACAGGGGGTTTAATTCTCGTTTCACAGATACGCAGTATTTT. This codes for CASSYYRGFNSRFTDTQYF.

V usage is TRBV11-3 and J usage is TRBJ2-3; no firm D call. The J call may be wrong; the DNA end is better matched by TRBJ2-7. This CDR3 spans 13 amino acids. From germline, CDR1 is SGHNT and CDR2 YENEEA. The DNA for the CDR3 is TGTGCCAGCAGCTTAGGAGTAGGCAATGAGCAGTACTTC. Translating gives CASSLGVGNEQYF.

This chain links TRBV11-3 with TRBJ2-1; D might be TRBD2 (5 bases). This CDR3 contains 15 residues. Trimming removed 3 bases at V and 3 bases at J, with 12 bases between. CDR1 SGHNT and CDR2 YENEEA come from the germline V gene. CDR3: CASSLNFGNYNEQFF. The CDR3 bases are TGTGCCAGCAGCTTGAACTTCGGGAACTACAATGAGCAGTTCTTC.

The V gene is TRBV6-1, the J gene TRBJ2-3; the match to TRBD2 covers 11 bases. Germline V CDR1 and CDR2: MNHNS, SASEGT. V shed 7 bases, J shed 1 base, and the junction held 4 bases outside the gene matches. CDR3 length: 15 amino acids. The CDR3 nucleotides are TGTGCCAGCAACTCGGGACTAGCGGGCACAGATACGCAGTATTTT. It yields the protein CASNSGLAGTDTQYF.

The chain carries TRBV25-1 and TRBJ1-2; D ambiguous. This CDR3 is 11 amino acids long. CDR1 and CDR2 (germline): MGHDK, SYGVNS. Trimming cost V 6 bases and J 7 bases, with 9 bases left between them. The CDR3 coding sequence is TGTGCCAGCAGAGGATCGGGTGGCTACACCTTC. Translating it yields CASRGSGGYTF.

V gene TRBV5-1 combines with J gene TRBJ2-1, with unresolved D. Deletions cut 2 bases from V and 6 bases from J, with 12 bases between. This CDR3 has 14 residues. Germline loops: CDR1 SGHRS, CDR2 YFSETQ. The CDR3 is CASSFNPGLNEQFF. The CDR3 nucleotides are TGCGCCAGCAGCTTTAACCCGGGTCTCAATGAGCAGTTCTTC.

This clonotype was detected many times. This chain connects TRBV6-1 to TRBJ1-2; TRBD1 aligns across 9 bases. Germline loops: CDR1 MNHNS, CDR2 SASEGT. The CDR3 is made up of 14 amino acids. V shed 5 bases, J shed 7 bases, and the junction held 8 bases outside the gene matches. Here the CDR3 reads CASSPQGAHFGYTF. DNA for the CDR3: TGTGCCAGCAGTCCACAGGGGGCGCATTTTGGCTACACCTTC.

This clonotype showed up many times. V is TRBV6-1 and J is TRBJ1-6; no clear D gene. The CDR3 extends over 13 amino acids. The V gene's germline CDR1 is MNHNS and CDR2 SASEGT. Between the trimmed V and J ends, which lost 3 bases and 4 bases, there was a span of 4 bases. The CDR3 is CASSDSYNSPLHF. The DNA for the CDR3 is TGTGCCAGCAGTGACAGTTATAATTCACCCCTCCACTTT.

This clonotype was detected only a few times. DNA of the CDR3: TGTGCCACCGCCCAGACGACAGTCTACGAGCAGTTCTTC. It specifies CATAQTTVYEQFF. The V and J genes are TRBV12-3 or TRBV12-4 and TRBJ2-1, with D maybe TRBD1 (5 bases). Trimming shortened V by 10 bases and J by 10 bases, and 20 bases separated the two germline ends. This CDR3 has 13 amino acids.

The chain recombines TRBV11-2 with TRBJ2-1; no clear D. Germline V gene data show CDR1 as SGHAT and CDR2 as FQNNGV. The length of the CDR3 is 15 residues. The V end lost 0 bases, the J end lost 10 bases, and 16 bases lay between the germline ends. The CDR3 DNA is TGTGCCAGCAGCTTAGATCTTGGGATAACCTACGAGCAGTTCTTC. Its protein product is CASSLDLGITYEQFF.

By its share, this clonotype is medium-sized. The chain is built from TRBV6-1 and TRBJ2-3; maybe TRBD2 (5 bases). CDR1 and CDR2 from the germline V gene are MNHNS and SASEGT. The CDR3 covers 16 residues. The germline V and J ends were trimmed by 8 bases and 3 bases, with 21 bases remaining between them. The CDR3 coding sequence is TGTGCCAGCCCCCGTTCCCTTAGCGTTCAGACAGATACGCAGTATTTT. Translating gives CASPRSLSVQTDTQYF.

Regarding this clonotype: This sequence may be a read error, since a much larger clone differs from it by one base. The chain employs TRBV6-2 or TRBV6-3 and TRBJ2-5, with 8 bases lining up with TRBD2. The germline V gene encodes CDR1 MNHEY and CDR2 SVGEGT. CDR3 size: 16 residues. CDR3 amino acids: CVSSEKIREGGNEQYF. The CDR3, as DNA: TGTGTCAGCAGTGAAAAAATCCGGGAGGGGGGCAATGAGCAGTACTTC.

In this sample, this clonotype turned up many times. The chain uses TRBV6-1 and TRBJ2-1; 9 bases match TRBD2. From germline, CDR1 is MNHNS and CDR2 SASEGT. Losses at the gene ends were 5 bases for V and 6 bases for J; bases not matched to a gene: 11. There are 16 residues in the CDR3. The CDR3 DNA follows: TGTGCCAGCAGTCCGAGCCGGAGCGGGAGGTCCAATGAGCAGTTCTTC. Translated: CASSPSRSGRSNEQFF.

This clonotype was observed many times. CDR3 DNA sequence: TGTGCCAGCAGTACCGAGGCTTTCTACGAGCAGTTCTTC. It encodes CASSTEAFYEQFF. The V call is TRBV7-6, the J call TRBJ2-1, with D hard to call. V was shortened by 6 bases and J by 10 bases, with 16 bases between the two germline ends. The CDR3 runs 13 residues. Germline V CDR1 and CDR2: SGHVS, FNYEAQ.